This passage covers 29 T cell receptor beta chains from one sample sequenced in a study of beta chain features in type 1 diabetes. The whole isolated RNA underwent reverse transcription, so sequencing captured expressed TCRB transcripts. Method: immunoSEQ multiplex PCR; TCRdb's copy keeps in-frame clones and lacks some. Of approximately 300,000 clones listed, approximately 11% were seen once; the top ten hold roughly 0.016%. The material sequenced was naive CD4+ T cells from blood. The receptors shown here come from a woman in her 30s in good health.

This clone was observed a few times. In DNA form, the CDR3 reads TGTGCCAGCTCACCGGAAGGACAGGTTAATCAGCCCCAGCATTTT. Amino acids: CASSPEGQVNQPQHF. The rearrangement joins TRBV18 to TRBJ1-5, with TRBD1 matching over 7 bases. The germline V gene has CDR1 KGHSH and CDR2 LQKENI. The CDR3 extends over 15 amino acids. Trimming at V came to 3 bases and at J to 4 bases, leaving 6 bases not matched to a gene.

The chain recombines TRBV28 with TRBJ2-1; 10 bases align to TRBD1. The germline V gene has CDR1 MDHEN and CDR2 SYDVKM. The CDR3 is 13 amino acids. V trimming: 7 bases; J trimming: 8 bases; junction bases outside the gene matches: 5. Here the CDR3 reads CASIGTGVYEQFF. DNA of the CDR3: TGTGCCAGCATCGGGACAGGGGTCTATGAGCAGTTCTTC.

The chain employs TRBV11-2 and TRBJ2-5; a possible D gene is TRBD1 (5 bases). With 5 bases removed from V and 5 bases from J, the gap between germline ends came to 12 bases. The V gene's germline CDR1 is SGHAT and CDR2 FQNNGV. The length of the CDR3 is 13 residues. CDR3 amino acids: CASSVRVEETQYF. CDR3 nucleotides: TGTGCCAGCAGCGTCAGGGTCGAGGAGACCCAGTACTTC. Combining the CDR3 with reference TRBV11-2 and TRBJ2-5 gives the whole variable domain EAGVAQSPRYKIIEKRQSVAFWCNPISGHATLYWYQQILGQGPKLLIQFQNNGVVDDSQLPKDRFSAERLKGVDSTLKIQPAKLEDSAVYLCASSVRVEETQYFGPGTRLLVL.

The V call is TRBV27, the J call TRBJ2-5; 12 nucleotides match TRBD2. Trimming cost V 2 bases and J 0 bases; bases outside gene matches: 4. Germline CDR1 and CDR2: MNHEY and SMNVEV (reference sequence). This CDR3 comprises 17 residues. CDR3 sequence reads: CASSLGLAGSYQETQYF. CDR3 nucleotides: TGTGCCAGCAGTTTAGGACTAGCGGGATCGTACCAAGAGACCCAGTACTTC.

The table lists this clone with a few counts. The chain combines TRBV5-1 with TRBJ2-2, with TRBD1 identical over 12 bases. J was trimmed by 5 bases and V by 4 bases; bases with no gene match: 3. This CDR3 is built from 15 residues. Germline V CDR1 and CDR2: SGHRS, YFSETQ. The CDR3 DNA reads TGCGCCAGCAGCGGGACAGGGGGCAGAACCGGGGAGCTGTTTTTT. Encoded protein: CASSGTGGRTGELFF.

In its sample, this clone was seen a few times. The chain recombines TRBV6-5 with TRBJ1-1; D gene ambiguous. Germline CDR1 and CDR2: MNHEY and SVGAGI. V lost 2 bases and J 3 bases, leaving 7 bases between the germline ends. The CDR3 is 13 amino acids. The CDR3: CASSYEADTEAFF. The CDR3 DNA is TGTGCCAGCAGTTACGAGGCAGACACTGAAGCTTTCTTT.

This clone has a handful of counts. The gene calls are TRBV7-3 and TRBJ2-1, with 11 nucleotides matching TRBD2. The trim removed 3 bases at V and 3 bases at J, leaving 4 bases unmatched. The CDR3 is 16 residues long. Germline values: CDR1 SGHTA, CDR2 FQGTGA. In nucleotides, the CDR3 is TGTGCCAGCAGCTTGCTGGGACTAGCGGTCTACAATGAGCAGTTCTTC. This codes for CASSLLGLAVYNEQFF.

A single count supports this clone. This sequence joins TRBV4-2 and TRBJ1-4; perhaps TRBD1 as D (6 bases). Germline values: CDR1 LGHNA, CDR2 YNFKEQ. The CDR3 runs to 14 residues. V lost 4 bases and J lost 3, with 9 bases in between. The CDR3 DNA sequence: TGTGCCAGCAGCCCCGGGACACCTAATGAAAAACTGTTTTTT. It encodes CASSPGTPNEKLFF.

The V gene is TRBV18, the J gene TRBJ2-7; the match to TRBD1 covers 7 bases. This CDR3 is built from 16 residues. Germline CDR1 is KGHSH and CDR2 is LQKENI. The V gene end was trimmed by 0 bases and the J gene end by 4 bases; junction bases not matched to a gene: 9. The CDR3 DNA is TGTGCCAGCTCACCACCGGGAAGGGGGCGTTTGTACGAGCAGTACTTC. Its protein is CASSPPGRGRLYEQYF.

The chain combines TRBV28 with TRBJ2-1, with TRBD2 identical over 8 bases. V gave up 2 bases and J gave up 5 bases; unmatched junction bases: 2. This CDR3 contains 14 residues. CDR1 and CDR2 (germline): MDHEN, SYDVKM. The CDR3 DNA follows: TGTGCCAGCAGTTTACTAGCGGGTAACAATGAGCAGTTCTTC. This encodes CASSLLAGNNEQFF.

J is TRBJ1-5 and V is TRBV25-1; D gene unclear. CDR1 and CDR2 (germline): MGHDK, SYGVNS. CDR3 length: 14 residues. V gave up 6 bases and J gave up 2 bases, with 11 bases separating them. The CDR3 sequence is CASRGTDGNQPQHF. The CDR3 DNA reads TGTGCCAGCAGGGGTACAGATGGCAATCAGCCCCAGCATTTT.

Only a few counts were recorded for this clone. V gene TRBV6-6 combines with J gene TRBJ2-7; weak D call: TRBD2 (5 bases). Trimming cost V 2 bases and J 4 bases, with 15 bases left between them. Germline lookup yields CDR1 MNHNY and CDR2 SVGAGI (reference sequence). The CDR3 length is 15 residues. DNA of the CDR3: TGTGCCAGCAGTTACGTCCCGGCTAGCTCTTACGAGCAGTACTTC. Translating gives CASSYVPASSYEQYF.

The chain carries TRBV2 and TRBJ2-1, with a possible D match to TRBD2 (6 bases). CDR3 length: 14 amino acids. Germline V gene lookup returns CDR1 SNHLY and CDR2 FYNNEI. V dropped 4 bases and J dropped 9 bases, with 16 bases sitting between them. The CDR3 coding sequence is TGTGCCAGCAGTGTGGTCGGGAGTGGTGGTGAGCAGTTCTTC. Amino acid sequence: CASSVVGSGGEQFF.

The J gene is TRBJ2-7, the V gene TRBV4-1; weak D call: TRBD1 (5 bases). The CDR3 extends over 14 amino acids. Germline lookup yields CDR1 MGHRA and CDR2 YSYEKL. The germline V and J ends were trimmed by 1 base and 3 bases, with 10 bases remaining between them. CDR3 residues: CASSQAGPIYEQYF. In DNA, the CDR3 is TGCGCCAGCAGCCAAGCAGGGCCAATCTACGAGCAGTACTTC.

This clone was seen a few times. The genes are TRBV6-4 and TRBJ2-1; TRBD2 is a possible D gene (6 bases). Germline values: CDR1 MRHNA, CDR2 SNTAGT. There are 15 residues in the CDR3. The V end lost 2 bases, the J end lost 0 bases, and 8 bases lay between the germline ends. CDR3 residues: CASSDGGASYNEQFF. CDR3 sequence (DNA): TGTGCCAGCAGTGACGGCGGGGCCTCCTACAATGAGCAGTTCTTC.

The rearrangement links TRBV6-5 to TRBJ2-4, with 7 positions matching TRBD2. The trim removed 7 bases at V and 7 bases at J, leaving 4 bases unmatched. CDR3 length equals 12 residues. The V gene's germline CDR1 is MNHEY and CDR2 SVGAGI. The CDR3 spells CASTGGVNIQYF. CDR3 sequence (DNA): TGTGCCAGCACTGGGGGGGTGAACATTCAGTACTTC.

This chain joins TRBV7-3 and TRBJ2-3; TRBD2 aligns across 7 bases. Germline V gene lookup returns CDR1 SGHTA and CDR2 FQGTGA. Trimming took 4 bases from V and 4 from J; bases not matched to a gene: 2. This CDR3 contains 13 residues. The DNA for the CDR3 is TGTGCCAGCAGCTCGGGGGGTGCAGATACGCAGTATTTT. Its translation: CASSSGGADTQYF.

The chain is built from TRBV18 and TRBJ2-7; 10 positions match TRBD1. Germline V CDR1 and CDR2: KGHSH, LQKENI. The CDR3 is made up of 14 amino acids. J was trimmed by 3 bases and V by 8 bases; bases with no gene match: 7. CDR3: CASRPGQGNYEQYF. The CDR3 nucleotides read TGTGCCAGCCGGCCGGGACAGGGGAACTACGAGCAGTACTTC. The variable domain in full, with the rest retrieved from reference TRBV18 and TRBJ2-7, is NAGVMQNPRHLVRRRGQEARLRCSPMKGHSHVYWYRQLPEEGLKFMVYLQKENIIDESGMPKERFSAEFPKEGPSILRIQQVVRGDSAAYFCASRPGQGNYEQYFGPGTRLTVT.

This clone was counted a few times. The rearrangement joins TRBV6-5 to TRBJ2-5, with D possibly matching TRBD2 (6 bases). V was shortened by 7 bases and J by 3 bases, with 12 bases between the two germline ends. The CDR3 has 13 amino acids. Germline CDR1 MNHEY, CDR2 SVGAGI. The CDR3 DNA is TGTGCCAGCAATGTGTGGGGGGAAGAGACCCAGTACTTC. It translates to CASNVWGEETQYF.

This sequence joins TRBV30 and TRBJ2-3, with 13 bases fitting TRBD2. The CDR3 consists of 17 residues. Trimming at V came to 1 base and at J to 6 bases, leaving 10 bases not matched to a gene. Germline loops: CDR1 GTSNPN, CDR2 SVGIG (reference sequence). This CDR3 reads CAWSGTGTSGIWDTQYF. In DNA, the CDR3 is TGTGCCTGGAGTGGGACCGGGACTAGCGGGATCTGGGATACGCAGTATTTT.

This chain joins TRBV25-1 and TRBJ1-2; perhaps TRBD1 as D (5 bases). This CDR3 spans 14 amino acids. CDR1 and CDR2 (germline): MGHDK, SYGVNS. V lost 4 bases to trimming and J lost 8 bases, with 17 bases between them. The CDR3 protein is CASSGRLGTGGYTF. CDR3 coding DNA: TGTGCCAGCAGTGGAAGGTTAGGGACTGGAGGCTACACCTTC.

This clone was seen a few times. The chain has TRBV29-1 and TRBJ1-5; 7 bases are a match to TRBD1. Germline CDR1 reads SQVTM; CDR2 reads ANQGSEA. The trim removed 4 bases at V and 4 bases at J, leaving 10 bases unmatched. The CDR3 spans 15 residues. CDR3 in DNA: TGCAGCGTTGCTTTGACAGGGAGCCCAAATCAGCCCCAGCATTTT. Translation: CSVALTGSPNQPQHF. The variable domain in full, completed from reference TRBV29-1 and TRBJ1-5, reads SAVISQKPSRDICQRGTSLTIQCQVDSQVTMMFWYRQQPGQSLTLIATANQGSEATYESGFVIDKFPISRPNLTFSTLTVSNMSPEDSSIYLCSVALTGSPNQPQHFGDGTRLSIL.

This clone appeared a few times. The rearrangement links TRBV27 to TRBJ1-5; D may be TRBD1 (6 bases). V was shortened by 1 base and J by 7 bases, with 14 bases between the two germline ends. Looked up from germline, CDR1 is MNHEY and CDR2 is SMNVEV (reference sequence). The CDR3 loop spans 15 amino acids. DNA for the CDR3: TGTGCCAGCAGTTTATTGGGGGGGGCGGGACAGCCCCAGCATTTT. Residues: CASSLLGGAGQPQHF.

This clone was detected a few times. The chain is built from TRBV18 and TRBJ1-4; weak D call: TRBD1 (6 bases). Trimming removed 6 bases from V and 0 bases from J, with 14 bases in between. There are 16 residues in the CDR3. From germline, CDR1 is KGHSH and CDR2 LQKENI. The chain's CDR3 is CASSRGTPATNEKLFF. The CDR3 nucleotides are TGTGCCAGCTCCCGAGGGACACCCGCAACTAATGAAAAACTGTTTTTT.

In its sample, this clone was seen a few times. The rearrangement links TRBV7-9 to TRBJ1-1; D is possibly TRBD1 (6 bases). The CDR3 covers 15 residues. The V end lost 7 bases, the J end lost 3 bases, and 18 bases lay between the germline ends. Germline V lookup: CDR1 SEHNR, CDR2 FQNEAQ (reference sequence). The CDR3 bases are TGTGCCAGCACCTATCCGGCAGGGGCCGACACTGAAGCTTTCTTT. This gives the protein CASTYPAGADTEAFF. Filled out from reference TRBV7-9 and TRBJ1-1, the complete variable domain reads DTGVSQNPRHKITKRGQNVTFRCDPISEHNRLYWYRQTLGQGPEFLTYFQNEAQLEKSRLLSDRFSAERPKGSFSTLEIQRTEQGDSAMYLCASTYPAGADTEAFFGQGTRLTVV.

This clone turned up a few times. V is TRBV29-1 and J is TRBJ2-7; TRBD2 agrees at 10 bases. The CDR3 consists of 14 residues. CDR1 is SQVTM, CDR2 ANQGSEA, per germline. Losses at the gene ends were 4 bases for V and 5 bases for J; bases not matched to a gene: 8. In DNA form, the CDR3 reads TGCAGCGTTGGTTGGGCTAGCGGGAGAAACGAGCAGTACTTC. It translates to CSVGWASGRNEQYF.

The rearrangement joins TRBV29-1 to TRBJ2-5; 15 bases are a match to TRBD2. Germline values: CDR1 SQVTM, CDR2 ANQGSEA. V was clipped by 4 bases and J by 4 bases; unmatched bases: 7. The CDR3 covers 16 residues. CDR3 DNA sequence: TGCAGCGTTGCCGTTGGGACTAGCGGGAGGACAGAGACCCAGTACTTC. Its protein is CSVAVGTSGRTETQYF. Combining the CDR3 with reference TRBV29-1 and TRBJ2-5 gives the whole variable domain SAVISQKPSRDICQRGTSLTIQCQVDSQVTMMFWYRQQPGQSLTLIATANQGSEATYESGFVIDKFPISRPNLTFSTLTVSNMSPEDSSIYLCSVAVGTSGRTETQYFGPGTRLLVL.

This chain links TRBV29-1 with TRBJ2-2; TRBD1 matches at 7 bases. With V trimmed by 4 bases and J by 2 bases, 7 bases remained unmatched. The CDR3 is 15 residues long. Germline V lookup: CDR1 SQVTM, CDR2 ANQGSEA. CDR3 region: CSVVPDRINTGELFF. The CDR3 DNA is TGCAGCGTTGTTCCGGACAGGATAAACACCGGGGAGCTGTTTTTT.

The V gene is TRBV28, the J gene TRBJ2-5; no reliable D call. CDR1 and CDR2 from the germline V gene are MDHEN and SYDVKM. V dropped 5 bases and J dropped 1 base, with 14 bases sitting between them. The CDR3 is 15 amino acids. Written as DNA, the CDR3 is TGTGCCAGCAGTCCCCCGAGGTACCCCCAAGAGACCCAGTACTTC. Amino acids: CASSPPRYPQETQYF.